This T cell receptor beta chain was recorded in a study of blood T cells in healthy people across ages (dated by TCRdb to between 2014 and 2016). Turning to the overall study: In model experiments, roughly one uniquely barcoded TCR beta cDNA molecule per two T cells was captured by template switching. Two additional independent replicas of 1 million unique cDNA reads from the same blood draw were analyzed for two donors (one aged 18 to 29 and one aged 80 or older). To track age-related changes in TCR beta repertoire diversity, the study relied on deep sequencing normalized with unique cDNA molecular identifiers. To avoid experimental bias, donors of different ages were distributed randomly across sequencing lanes. The donors were divided into four age groups: young (average approximately 16 years), middle-aged (approximately 41), aged (about 61) and long-lived (approximately 74).

The CDR3 sequence holds 14 residues, the cysteine and phenylalanine included. Just CDR3 DNA is preserved here, 42 bases in frame from base 1. The germline V gene specifies MGHRA as CDR1 and YSYEKL as CDR2. Deletion took 10 bases off V and 3 bases off J, with a span of 18 bases between the germline ends. Library generation was performed with 5' RACE. Sequenced on an Illumina HiSeq 2500. A second PCR of about 6 to 11 cycles was performed with a sample-barcoded 5' primer and a J-beta primer mix. A unique molecular identifier was introduced onto each TCR beta cDNA molecule by a template-switch 5' adaptor carrying 12 random nucleotides. Each sample yielded at least 2.5 million CDR3-containing paired-end reads. The Mint cDNA synthesis kit, primed by a TRBC-specific oligonucleotide, was used to synthesize first-strand cDNA from all RNA. All cDNA was treated with uracil-DNA glycosylase and then went through a first 18-cycle PCR with the universal primers M1SS and BC2_uni_R. In the original analysis: For normalization, 1 million high-quality reads, each with a distinct molecular identifier, were randomly selected from each sample. Reads with shared molecular identifiers were discarded instead of being binned into consensus sequences. MiTCR, set to a Q25 quality threshold and the strictest error-elimination algorithm, was used for CDR3 identification, clonotype clustering and error correction. A nonparametric unseen species model with Euler transformation was used to estimate a lower bound on total TCR beta diversity. TCRdb passed the public sequencing reads through fastp at Q25 and MiXCR, retaining productive beta sequences. Every distinct CDR3 protein forms one entry, paired with its most common genes and DNA. In this record, the V and J calls reflect TCRdb's handling and not the investigators' own analysis. A total of 1.2 million to 1.5 million distinct CDR3 sequences appear in this sample, 55% to 75% of them only once. Together, the top ten hold more than 6% of the sample.

For this clonotype: Its antigen is not yet known. No per-base quality is available; no much larger clone lies one base away.

Donors were a few dozen systemically healthy Caucasian individuals from Russia aged 6 to 90 years. Each donor gave around 9.8 milliliters of peripheral blood, collected into EDTA-treated Vacutainer tubes. Ficoll-Paque density-gradient centrifugation was used to isolate PBMCs, with at least 7 million per sample. Trizol reagent was used to extract total RNA from PBMCs, with at least 6 micrograms per sample. The percentages of naive CD45RAhigh/CD27high T cells were determined by flow cytometry on a PBMC aliquot from every donor. Broad study findings and their caveats: Since profiling was done on bulk unsorted PBMCs, naive and antigen-experienced compartments could not be conclusively compared. The CMV infection status of donors was not known, potentially confounding age-related changes in expanded clonotypes. Estimates of total diversity from one million sequenced T cells were regarded as lower bounds and underestimates. Compared with the aged group, the long-lived group had more naive CD4+ T cells, fewer expanded clones and increased TCR diversity, a pattern suggesting age selection. Observed TCR beta diversity per million T cells fell roughly linearly with age, and a significant reduction was already apparent by age roughly 40. There was a strong correlation between observed TCR beta diversity and the percentage of naive T cells measured by flow cytometry.

Input material: blood. The receptor was isolated from a man aged 18-30 years in good health. The chain joins TRBV4-1 to TRBJ1-2; the D gene is perhaps TRBD1, from 5 matching bases. CDR3 loop: CATQPYAGHYGYTF. The DNA reads as follows: TGCGCCACCCAGCCTTACGCAGGGCACTATGGCTACACCTTC.